The next 25 T cell receptor beta chains were all read from a single sample in a study of beta chain features in type 1 diabetes. Expressed TCRB transcripts were sequenced because the entire RNA isolate underwent reverse transcription. Generated by immunoSEQ multiplex PCR, the TCRdb table keeps only in-frame clones and is missing some. Of some 640,000 clones in the sample, over 11% are singletons; the top ten hold approximately 0.042%. Broader study findings: Among all four CD4+ subsets, Type 1 diabetes patients had TCRB CDR3s that were moderately but significantly shorter.

These receptors lack a known antigen. Input material: naive CD4+ T cells from blood. These receptors were collected from a man between 18 and 35 years old with type 1 diabetes.

The chain links TRBV27 to TRBJ1-4, with D possibly TRBD1 on 6 matching bases. V lost 6 bases and J lost 5, with 16 bases in between. CDR1 MNHEY and CDR2 SMNVEV come from the germline V gene (reference sequence). The CDR3 is 15 residues long. In DNA form, the CDR3 reads TGTGCCAGCAGGTCCCCGGGGGGCTACAATGAAAAACTGTTTTTT. Translating it yields CASRSPGGYNEKLFF. The entire variable domain, with the rest obtained from reference TRBV27 and TRBJ1-4, is as follows: EAQVTQNPRYLITVTGKKLTVTCSQNMNHEYMSWYRQDPGLGLRQIYYSMNVEVTDKGDVPEGYKVSRKEKRNFPLILESPSPNQTSLYFCASRSPGGYNEKLFFGSGTQLSVL.

There are a few counts of this clone. J is TRBJ2-1 and V is TRBV15; TRBD2 matches 13 bases. The CDR3 consists of 19 residues. The trim removed 3 bases at V and 7 bases at J, leaving 15 bases unmatched. Germline V CDR1 and CDR2: LNHNV, YYDKDF (reference sequence). The CDR3 loop reads CATSSPGLAGFPTNNEQFF. DNA for the CDR3: TGTGCCACCAGCAGTCCGGGACTAGCGGGGTTTCCTACAAATAATGAGCAGTTCTTC. Using reference TRBV15 and TRBJ2-1 for the parts outside the CDR3, the full variable domain is DAMVIQNPRYQVTQFGKPVTLSCSQTLNHNVMYWYQQKSSQAPKLLFHYYDKDFNNEADTPDNFQSRRPNTSFCFLDIRSPGLGDTAMYLCATSSPGLAGFPTNNEQFFGPGTRLTVL.

The chain carries TRBV6-5 and TRBJ2-2; no clear D. Germline V CDR1 and CDR2: MNHEY, SVGAGI. This CDR3 has 12 residues. With 5 bases removed from V and 7 bases from J, the gap between germline ends came to 8 bases. CDR3 DNA: TGTGCCAGCAGTCACAGAGGCGGGGAGCTGTTTTTT. It yields the protein CASSHRGGELFF.

V usage is TRBV30 and J usage is TRBJ2-5; D is possibly TRBD1 or TRBD2 (6 bases each). The CDR3 has 15 residues. V lost 5 bases and J 4 bases, leaving 20 bases between the germline ends. Germline CDR1 GTSNPN, CDR2 SVGIG (reference sequence). The CDR3 sequence: CAWGPLAEGGETQYF. CDR3 nucleotide sequence: TGTGCCTGGGGCCCATTAGCGGAGGGGGGAGAGACCCAGTACTTC.

This clone was seen only a few times. The CDR3 loop is CASSTGTGGHQPQHF. The CDR3 coding sequence is TGTGCCAGCTCAACCGGGACAGGGGGTCATCAGCCCCAGCATTTT. V and J are TRBV2 and TRBJ1-5; 11 positions match TRBD1. This CDR3 is built from 15 residues. Trimming took 8 bases from V and 5 from J; bases not matched to a gene: 8. Germline values: CDR1 SNHLY, CDR2 FYNNEI.

The chain employs TRBV7-2 and TRBJ2-1, with a weak D call TRBD2 (5 bases). CDR3 size: 16 residues. Trimming stripped 3 bases from V and 0 bases from J, with 12 bases between. The germline V gene encodes CDR1 SGHTA and CDR2 FQGNSA. CDR3 sequence (DNA): TGTGCCAGCAGCTTGAGCGGCATGAGCTCCTACAATGAGCAGTTCTTC. Protein sequence: CASSLSGMSSYNEQFF.

The DNA for the CDR3 is TGTGCCAGCAGCTGGAGCGGGGGCACTGAAGCTTTCTTT. Translation gives CASSWSGGTEAFF. The chain has TRBV7-2 and TRBJ1-1; D perhaps matches TRBD1 (5 bases). Germline CDR1 is SGHTA and CDR2 is FQGNSA. The CDR3 has 13 amino acids. The V end lost 4 bases, the J end lost 4 bases, and 10 bases lay between the germline ends. Using reference TRBV7-2 and TRBJ1-1 for the parts outside the CDR3, the full variable domain is GAGVSQSPSNKVTEKGKDVELRCDPISGHTALYWYRQSLGQGLEFLIYFQGNSAPDKSGLPSDRFSAERTGGSVSTLTIQRTQQEDSAVYLCASSWSGGTEAFFGQGTRLTVV.

The chain has TRBV20-1 and TRBJ2-5; D gene uncertain. This CDR3 spans 11 amino acids. Deletions cut 8 bases from V and 2 bases from J, with 9 bases between. Germline CDR1 is DFQATT and CDR2 is SNEGSKA (reference sequence). The CDR3 bases are TGCAGTTTCGACGTACAAGAGACCCAGTACTTC. Encoded protein: CSFDVQETQYF.

This clone was picked up a small number of times. The genes are TRBV25-1 and TRBJ1-2; 8 positions agree with TRBD1. The CDR3 contains 15 residues. CDR1 and CDR2 (germline): MGHDK, SYGVNS. V was clipped by 5 bases and J by 4 bases; unmatched bases: 9. The CDR3 spells CASSQLEQGGYGYTF. The DNA of the CDR3 is TGTGCCAGCAGTCAGCTGGAACAGGGGGGCTATGGCTACACCTTC.

This clone was detected only a few times. This chain connects TRBV7-2 to TRBJ2-6; 7 bases map to TRBD1. CDR1 and CDR2 from the germline V gene are SGHTA and FQGNSA. The ends lost 5 bases at V and 4 bases at J; junction bases unmatched: 8. This CDR3 region has 16 residues. DNA of the CDR3: TGTGCCAGCAGCCTACGACAGGGTAACGGGGCCAACGTCCTGACTTTC. Protein sequence: CASSLRQGNGANVLTF.

This rearrangement joins TRBV7-6 to TRBJ2-7; possibly TRBD1 for D (5 bases). The CDR3 runs to 15 residues. The V gene's germline CDR1 is SGHVS and CDR2 FNYEAQ. V was clipped by 5 bases and J by 0 bases, with 14 bases between them. CDR3 DNA sequence: TGTGCCAGCAGCCATCCTCTTAGGGGCTCCTACGAGCAGTACTTC. It translates to CASSHPLRGSYEQYF.

The chain has TRBV18 and TRBJ2-1; no definite D call. Germline loops: CDR1 KGHSH, CDR2 LQKENI. The CDR3 totals 15 residues. V lost 2 bases and J 2 bases, leaving 10 bases between the germline ends. The CDR3 sequence is CASSPTIATYNEQFF. The CDR3, as DNA: TGTGCCAGCTCACCAACAATCGCGACCTACAATGAGCAGTTCTTC.

V is TRBV9 and J is TRBJ1-3; a weak D match, TRBD1 (5 bases). Germline V gene data show CDR1 as SGDLS and CDR2 as YYNGEE. V lost 3 bases and J 4 bases, leaving 11 bases between the germline ends. This CDR3 is 14 amino acids long. In DNA, the CDR3 is TGTGCCAGCAGCGAAACAGGTCCAGGAAACACCATATATTTT. Its translation is CASSETGPGNTIYF.

This clone was detected only once. This chain connects TRBV9 to TRBJ1-1; 7 nucleotides match TRBD1. Germline CDR1 and CDR2: SGDLS and YYNGEE. Germline trimming cut 2 bases from V and 0 bases from J; bases unmatched to any gene: 10. This CDR3 is 17 amino acids long. CDR3 sequence: CASSVRDSLILNTEAFF. CDR3 DNA: TGTGCCAGCAGCGTCCGGGACAGCCTTATTCTGAACACTGAAGCTTTCTTT.

The gene calls are TRBV4-3 and TRBJ2-6; D gene uncertain. V dropped 4 bases and J dropped 3 bases, with 4 bases sitting between them. This CDR3 contains 13 residues. In germline, CDR1 is LGHNA, CDR2 YSLEER. CDR3 in DNA: TGCGCCAGCAGCCGGCATGGGGCCAACGTCCTGACTTTC. It encodes CASSRHGANVLTF.

J is TRBJ2-3 and V is TRBV5-1; 10 positions agree with TRBD2. The CDR3 is 15 residues long. The germline V gene encodes CDR1 SGHRS and CDR2 YFSETQ. J gave up 2 bases and V 4 bases, and 4 bases lay outside the gene matches. The DNA of the CDR3 is TGCGCCAGCAGCCCGAGCGGGAGGGCCACAGATACGCAGTATTTT. Residues: CASSPSGRATDTQYF.

This clone was counted a few times. The chain has TRBV30 and TRBJ2-1, with D unresolved. The V end was cut by 1 base, the J end by 9 bases, with 7 bases between. CDR1 and CDR2 from the germline V gene are GTSNPN and SVGIG (reference sequence). CDR3 length: 11 amino acids. The CDR3 spells CAWSEPGEQFF. In DNA, the CDR3 is TGTGCCTGGAGTGAACCAGGTGAGCAGTTCTTC.

This clone was detected a few times. The chain links TRBV9 to TRBJ2-5; tentatively, D is TRBD1 or TRBD2 (5 bases each). Trimming stripped 0 bases from V and 2 bases from J, with 14 bases between. Germline V CDR1 and CDR2: SGDLS, YYNGEE. CDR3 length: 16 residues. CDR3 DNA sequence: TGTGCCAGCAGCGTAGCCCGGCCCGGGGCACAAGAGACCCAGTACTTC. It translates to CASSVARPGAQETQYF. Using reference TRBV9 and TRBJ2-5 for the parts outside the CDR3, the full variable domain is DSGVTQTPKHLITATGQRVTLRCSPRSGDLSVYWYQQSLDQGLQFLIQYYNGEERAKGNILERFSAQQFPDLHSELNLSSLELGDSALYFCASSVARPGAQETQYFGPGTRLLVL.

This clone was seen a few times. V gene TRBV20-1 combines with J gene TRBJ2-7; the D gene is possibly TRBD2 (5 bases). V shed 6 bases and J shed 7 bases, with 10 bases lying between them. This CDR3 contains 10 residues. CDR1 and CDR2 (germline): DFQATT, SNEGSKA (reference sequence). The CDR3 here is CSAQRREQYF. The CDR3 DNA sequence: TGCAGTGCCCAACGGAGGGAGCAGTACTTC.

This chain joins TRBV30 and TRBJ1-1; D remains unclear. Trimming shortened V by 0 bases and J by 1 base, and 12 bases separated the two germline ends. Germline V lookup: CDR1 GTSNPN, CDR2 SVGIG (reference sequence). The CDR3 runs to 15 residues. The CDR3 loop reads CAWSVGMLANTEAFF. Written as DNA, the CDR3 is TGTGCCTGGAGTGTAGGAATGCTGGCGAACACTGAAGCTTTCTTT.

This chain connects TRBV9 to TRBJ1-2; D is unresolved. The germline gives CDR1 SGDLS, CDR2 YYNGEE. Deletions cut 0 bases from V and 4 bases from J, with 10 bases between. This CDR3 has 14 residues. For the CDR3, the DNA is TGTGCCAGCAGCGTAGATCTGGACCGCTATGGCTACACCTTC. This sequence encodes CASSVDLDRYGYTF. The whole variable domain, filled in from reference TRBV9 and TRBJ1-2, reads DSGVTQTPKHLITATGQRVTLRCSPRSGDLSVYWYQQSLDQGLQFLIQYYNGEERAKGNILERFSAQQFPDLHSELNLSSLELGDSALYFCASSVDLDRYGYTFGSGTRLTVV.

CDR3 sequence reads: CASSSVGVPFF. The DNA of the CDR3 is TGTGCCAGCAGCTCGGTCGGGGTACCGTTCTTC. The chain uses TRBV5-6 and TRBJ2-1, with D possibly matching TRBD2 (5 bases). Trimming stripped 3 bases from V and 15 bases from J, with 13 bases between. The V gene's germline CDR1 is SGHDT and CDR2 YYEEEE. The CDR3 has 11 amino acids.

The V gene is TRBV4-2, the J gene TRBJ2-5, with D perhaps TRBD2 (6 bases). V lost 0 bases and J 4 bases, leaving 12 bases between the germline ends. CDR3 size: 15 residues. Germline CDR1 is LGHNA and CDR2 is YNFKEQ. The CDR3 protein is CASSQDGRGRETQYF. The CDR3 region has the DNA TGTGCCAGCAGCCAAGATGGGCGGGGAAGAGAGACCCAGTACTTC.

J is TRBJ1-1 and V is TRBV5-1, with D hard to call. The CDR3 runs 14 residues. In germline, CDR1 is SGHRS, CDR2 YFSETQ. Between the trimmed V and J ends, which lost 2 bases and 5 bases, there was a span of 13 bases. As DNA, the CDR3 is TGCGCCAGCAGCTTAGGGATCTATTCGACTGAAGCTTTCTTT. The encoded protein is CASSLGIYSTEAFF.

This chain joins TRBV4-1 and TRBJ2-3; D is ambiguous. CDR3 length equals 14 residues. Germline V gives CDR1 MGHRA, CDR2 YSYEKL. Trimming stripped 1 base from V and 1 base from J, with 6 bases between. The DNA for the CDR3 is TGCGCCAGCAGCCAAGGACCCCGCACAGATACGCAGTATTTT. It yields the protein CASSQGPRTDTQYF.